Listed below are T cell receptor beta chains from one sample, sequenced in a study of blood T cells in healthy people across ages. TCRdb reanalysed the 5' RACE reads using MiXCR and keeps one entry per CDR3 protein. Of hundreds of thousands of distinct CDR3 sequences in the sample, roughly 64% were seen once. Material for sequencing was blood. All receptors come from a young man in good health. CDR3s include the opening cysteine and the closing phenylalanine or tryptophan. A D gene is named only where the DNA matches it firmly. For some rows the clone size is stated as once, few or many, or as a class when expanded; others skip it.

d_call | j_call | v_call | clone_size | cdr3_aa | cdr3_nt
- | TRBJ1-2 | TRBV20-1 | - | CSTVTGTNYGYTF | TGCAGTACCGTAACTGGGACTAACTATGGCTACACCTTC
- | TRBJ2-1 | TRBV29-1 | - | CSVEDPGRTGSLYNEQFF | TGCAGCGTTGAAGATCCGGGGAGGACGGGGTCCCTTTACAATGAGCAGTTCTTC
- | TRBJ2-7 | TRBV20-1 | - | CSATQRVGSYEQYF | TGCAGTGCCACCCAGAGGGTGGGTTCTTACGAGCAGTACTTC
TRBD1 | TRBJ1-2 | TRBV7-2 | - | CASSPGGSAGYTF | TGTGCCAGCAGTCCAGGGGGGTCGGCTGGCTACACCTTC
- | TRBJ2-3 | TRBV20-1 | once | CSARGRDPAQFTDTQYF | TGCAGTGCTAGAGGGCGCGATCCCGCTCAATTCACAGATACGCAGTATTTT
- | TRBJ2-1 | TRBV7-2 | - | CASSLDPVYNEQFF | TGTGCCAGCAGCTTAGATCCCGTTTACAATGAGCAGTTCTTC
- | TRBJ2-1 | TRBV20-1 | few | CSARDPYLQGISEQFF | TGCAGTGCTAGAGATCCTTATCTTCAGGGAATAAGTGAGCAGTTCTTC
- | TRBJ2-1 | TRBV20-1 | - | CSARDGGKGSNEQFF | TGCAGTGCTAGAGACGGCGGGAAGGGGTCCAATGAGCAGTTCTTC
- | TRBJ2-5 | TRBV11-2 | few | CASSFFRGVETQYF | TGTGCCAGCAGCTTCTTTAGGGGCGTAGAGACCCAGTACTTC
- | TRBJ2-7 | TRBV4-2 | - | CASSQGIWREQYF | TGTGCCAGCAGCCAAGGAATTTGGCGGGAGCAGTACTTC
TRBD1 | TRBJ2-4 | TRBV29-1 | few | CSVTDRENNIQYF | TGCAGCGTTACGGACAGGGAAAATAACATTCAGTACTTC
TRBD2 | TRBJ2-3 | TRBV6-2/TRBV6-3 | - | CASSYSGGIDTDTQYF | TGTGCCAGCAGTTACAGCGGGGGGATAGACACAGATACGCAGTATTTT
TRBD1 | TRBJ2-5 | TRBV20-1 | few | CSAIEGAIQETQYF | TGCAGTGCTATTGAGGGGGCCATCCAAGAGACCCAGTACTTC
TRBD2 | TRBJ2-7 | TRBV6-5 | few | CASSLSGTSFSEQYF | TGTGCCAGCAGTTTATCCGGGACTAGCTTCTCCGAGCAGTACTTC
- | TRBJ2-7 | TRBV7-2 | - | CASSSRLAPRPVGRSSYEQYF | TGTGCCAGCAGCTCACGCCTAGCTCCCCGGCCGGTGGGACGAAGCTCCTACGAGCAGTACTTC
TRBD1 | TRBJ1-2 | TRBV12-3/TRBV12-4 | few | CASSLGQGQFGYTF | TGTGCCAGCAGCCTCGGACAGGGGCAATTCGGCTACACCTTC
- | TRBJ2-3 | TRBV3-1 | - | CASSQATGGLLDTQYF | TGTGCCAGCAGCCAAGCCACGGGGGGCCTACTGGATACGCAGTATTTT
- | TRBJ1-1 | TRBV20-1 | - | CSAIREGTEAFF | TGCAGTGCCATCCGGGAGGGCACTGAAGCTTTCTTT
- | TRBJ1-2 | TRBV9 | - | CASRGGEGGYTF | TGTGCCAGCAGGGGGGGGGAAGGAGGCTACACCTTC
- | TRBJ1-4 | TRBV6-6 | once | CATLRGLGSKLFF | TGTGCCACTCTCCGGGGGCTTGGTTCAAAACTGTTTTTT
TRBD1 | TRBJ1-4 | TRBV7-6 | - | CASSAISPGQGFEKLFF | TGTGCCAGCAGCGCGATCAGCCCGGGACAGGGTTTCGAAAAACTGTTTTTT
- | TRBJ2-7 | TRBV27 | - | CASRTAGRRSSYEQYF | TGTGCCAGCAGAACTGCCGGGCGCAGGAGCTCCTACGAGCAGTACTTC
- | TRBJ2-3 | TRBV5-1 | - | CASSLSPRVGDTQYF | TGCGCCAGCAGCTTGAGTCCCAGGGTTGGAGATACGCAGTATTTT
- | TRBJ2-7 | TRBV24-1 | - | CATSGVRGYEQYF | TGTGCCACCAGTGGGGTAAGGGGTTACGAGCAGTACTTC
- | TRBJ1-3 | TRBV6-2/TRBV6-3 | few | CASSRDSGNTIYF | TGTGCCAGCAGTCGGGACTCTGGAAACACCATATATTTT
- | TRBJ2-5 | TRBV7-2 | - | CASSLLRDGAQYF | TGTGCCAGCAGCTTATTGCGGGATGGGGCCCAGTACTTC
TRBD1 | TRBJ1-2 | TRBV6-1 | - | CASRDGDRPYGYTF | TGTGCCAGCCGGGATGGGGACAGACCCTATGGCTACACCTTC
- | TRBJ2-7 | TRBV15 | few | CATGVRTPPYEQYF | TGTGCCACCGGGGTGAGGACCCCTCCGTACGAGCAGTACTTC
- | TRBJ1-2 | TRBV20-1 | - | CSARDQGRGGYTF | TGCAGTGCTAGAGATCAGGGGAGAGGTGGCTACACCTTC
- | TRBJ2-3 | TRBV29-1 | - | CSVPWPPGLGPIDTQYF | TGCAGCGTTCCCTGGCCCCCCGGCTTGGGACCCATAGATACGCAGTATTTT